This entry concerns a single T cell receptor (beta chain). The antigen remains undetermined. Repertoires were generated with immunoSEQ multiplex PCR, while TCRdb's copy carries only in-frame clones and drops some. The sample has 42,000 or so clones; roughly 70% are singletons. This CDR3 region has 15 residues. Germline V gene sequence: CDR1 SGHNT, CDR2 YENEEA. Trimming took 5 bases from V and 1 from J; bases not matched to a gene: 7. This sample is drawn from a study of vaccination effects on CD4 cells after COVID-19. For the study at large: All study participants received two doses of BNT162b2 or mRNA-1273 vaccine. Two convalescent donors provided samples 16 days and one week before vaccination. The study, taken as a whole, reports: Late in the post-vaccination period, infection-induced and vaccine-induced clones underwent marked clonal contraction. Few convalescent patients and no early post-infection timepoints were included in the study.

With the ViraFEST assay, the study expanded antigen-specific CD4+ T cells using viral peptide pools, then sequenced them. Following a 10-day culture, CD4+ T cells were purified. The person had PCR-confirmed SARS-CoV-2 infection between March and December 2020. Sequencing used CD4+ T cells from PBMCs cultured with a peptide pool, obtained before COVID-19 vaccination. This TCR derives from a human donor who had a prior SARS-CoV-2 infection. The chain uses TRBV11-3 and TRBJ2-5; 7 nucleotides agree with TRBD2. CDR3 bases: TGTGCCAGCAGCCGGGACTACTGGGCCCAAGAGACCCAGTACTTC. Protein product: CASSRDYWAQETQYF.